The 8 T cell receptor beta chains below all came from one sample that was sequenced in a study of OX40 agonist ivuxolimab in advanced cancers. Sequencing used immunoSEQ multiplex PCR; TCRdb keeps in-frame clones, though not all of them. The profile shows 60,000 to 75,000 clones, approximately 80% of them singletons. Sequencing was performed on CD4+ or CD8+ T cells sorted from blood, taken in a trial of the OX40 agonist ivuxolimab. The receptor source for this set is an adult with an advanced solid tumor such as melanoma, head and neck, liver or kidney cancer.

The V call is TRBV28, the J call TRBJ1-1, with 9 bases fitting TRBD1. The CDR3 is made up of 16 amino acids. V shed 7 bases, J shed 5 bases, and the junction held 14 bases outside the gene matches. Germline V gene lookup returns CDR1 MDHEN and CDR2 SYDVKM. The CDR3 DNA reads TGTGCCAGCACCACTTTTGTCGGACAGGGGAGGACTGAAGCTTTCTTT. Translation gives CASTTFVGQGRTEAFF.

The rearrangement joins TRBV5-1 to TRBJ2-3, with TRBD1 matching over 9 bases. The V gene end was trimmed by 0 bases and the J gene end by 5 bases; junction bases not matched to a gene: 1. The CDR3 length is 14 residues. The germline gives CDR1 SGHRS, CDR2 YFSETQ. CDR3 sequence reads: CASSLGQGEDTQYF. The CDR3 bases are TGCGCCAGCAGCTTGGGACAGGGGGAAGATACGCAGTATTTT.

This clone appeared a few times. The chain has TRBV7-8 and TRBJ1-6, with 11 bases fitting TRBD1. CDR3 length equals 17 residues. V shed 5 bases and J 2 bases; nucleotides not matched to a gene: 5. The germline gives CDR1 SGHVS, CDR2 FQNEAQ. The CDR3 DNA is TGTGCCAGCAGCCCGCGGACAGGGGGCGCCTATAATTCACCCCTCCACTTT. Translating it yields CASSPRTGGAYNSPLHF.

In DNA, the CDR3 is TGTGCCAGCAGTTTATCTCCCCTAAGCTATGGCTACACCTTC. Its translation is CASSLSPLSYGYTF. V is TRBV27 and J is TRBJ1-2; unclear D gene. Trimming took off 0 bases at V and 4 bases at J, with 9 bases between the two ends. The length of the CDR3 is 14 residues. Germline-derived CDR1 and CDR2 are MNHEY and SMNVEV (reference sequence).

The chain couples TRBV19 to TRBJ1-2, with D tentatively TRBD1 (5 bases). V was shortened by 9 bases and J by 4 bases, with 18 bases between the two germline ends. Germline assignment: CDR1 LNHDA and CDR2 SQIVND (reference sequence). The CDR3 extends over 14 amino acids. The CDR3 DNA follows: TGTGCCAGCGGGGGGATTCCCGATTCCTATGGCTACACCTTC. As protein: CASGGIPDSYGYTF.

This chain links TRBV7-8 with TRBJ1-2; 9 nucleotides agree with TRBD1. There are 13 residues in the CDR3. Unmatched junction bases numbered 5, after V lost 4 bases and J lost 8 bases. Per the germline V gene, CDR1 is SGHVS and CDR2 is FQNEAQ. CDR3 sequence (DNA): TGTGCCAGCAGCTCTAGGACAGGGGTGGGCTACACCTTC. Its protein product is CASSSRTGVGYTF. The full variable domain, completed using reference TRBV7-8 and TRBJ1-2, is GAGVSQSPRYKVAKRGQDVALRCDPISGHVSLFWYQQALGQGPEFLTYFQNEAQLDKSGLPSDRFFAERPEGSVSTLKIQRTQQEDSAVYLCASSSRTGVGYTFGSGTRLTVV.

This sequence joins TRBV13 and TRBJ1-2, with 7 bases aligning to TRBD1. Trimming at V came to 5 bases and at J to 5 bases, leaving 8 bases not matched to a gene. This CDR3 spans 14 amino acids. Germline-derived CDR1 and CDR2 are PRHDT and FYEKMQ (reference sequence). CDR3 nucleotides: TGTGCCAGCAGCAGTTTCAGGGGGGGGTATGGCTACACCTTC. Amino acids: CASSSFRGGYGYTF.

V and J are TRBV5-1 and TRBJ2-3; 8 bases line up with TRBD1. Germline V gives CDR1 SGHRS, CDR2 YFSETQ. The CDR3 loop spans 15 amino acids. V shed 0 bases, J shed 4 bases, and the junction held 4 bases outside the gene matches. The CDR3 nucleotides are TGCGCCAGCAGCTTGGACAGGGGGAGTCCAGATACGCAGTATTTT. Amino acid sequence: CASSLDRGSPDTQYF.